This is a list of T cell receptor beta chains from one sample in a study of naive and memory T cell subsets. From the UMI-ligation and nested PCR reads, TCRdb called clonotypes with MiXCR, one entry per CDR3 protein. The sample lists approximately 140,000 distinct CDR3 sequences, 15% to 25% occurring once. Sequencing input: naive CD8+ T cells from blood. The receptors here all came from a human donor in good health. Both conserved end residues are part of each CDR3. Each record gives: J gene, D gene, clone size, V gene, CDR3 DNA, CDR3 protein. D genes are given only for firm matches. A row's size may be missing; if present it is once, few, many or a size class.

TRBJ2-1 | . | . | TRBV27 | TGTGCCAGCAAAAACGCCCCAGTCTTAGACAATGAGCAGTTCTTC | CASKNAPVLDNEQFF
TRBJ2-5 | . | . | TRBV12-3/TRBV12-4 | TGTGCCAGCAGTTTAGTGTCCGCCCAAGAGACCCAGTACTTC | CASSLVSAQETQYF
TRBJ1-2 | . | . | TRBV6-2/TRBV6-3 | TGTGCCAGCAGACAGGACGGAACTAACTATGGCTACACCTTC | CASRQDGTNYGYTF
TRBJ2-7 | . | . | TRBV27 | TGTGCCAGCAGTATCACAGGAGCCCTCTACGAGCAGTACTTC | CASSITGALYEQYF
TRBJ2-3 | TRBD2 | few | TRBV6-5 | TGTGCCAGCAGTTACACTAGCGGGCCAGGCACAGATACGCAGTATTTT | CASSYTSGPGTDTQYF
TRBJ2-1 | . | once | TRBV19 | TGTGCCAGTAGTGCCAACTACAATGAGCAGTTCTTC | CASSANYNEQFF
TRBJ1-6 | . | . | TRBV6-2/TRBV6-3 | TGTGCCAGCAGCGATTATAATTCACCCCTCCACTTT | CASSDYNSPLHF
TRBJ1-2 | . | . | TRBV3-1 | TGTGCCAGCAGCCCCATACAGAACTATGGCTACACCTTC | CASSPIQNYGYTF
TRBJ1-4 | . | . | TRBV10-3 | TGTGCCATCAGCGCCTCGGGGGCAACTAATGAAAAACTGTTTTTT | CAISASGATNEKLFF
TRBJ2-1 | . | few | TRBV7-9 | TGTGCCAGCAGCTTCATAGACAGAGGGAATGAGCAGTTCTTC | CASSFIDRGNEQFF
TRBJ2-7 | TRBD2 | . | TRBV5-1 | TGCGCCAGCAGCCCCTTTCTAGCGGGGACCTACGAGCAGTACTTC | CASSPFLAGTYEQYF
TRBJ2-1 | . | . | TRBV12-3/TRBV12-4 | TGTGCCAGCATTGGCAGCTCCTACAATGAGCAGTTCTTC | CASIGSSYNEQFF
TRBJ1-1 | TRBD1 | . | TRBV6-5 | TGTGCCAGCAGCCAACGACAGGGGTCGGGCACTGAAGCTTTCTTT | CASSQRQGSGTEAFF
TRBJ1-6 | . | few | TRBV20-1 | TGCAGTGCTAGAGATCCCGGGGATGCTCACCTCCACTTT | CSARDPGDAHLHF
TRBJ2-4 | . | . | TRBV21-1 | TGTGCCAGCAGCACCTCACGGATCATGAAACTAGCCAAAAACATTCAGTACTTC | CASSTSRIMKLAKNIQYF
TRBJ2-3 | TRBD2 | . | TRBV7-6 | TGTGCCAGCAGCTTAGCGAGTAGCGGGATACTAGATACGCAGTATTTT | CASSLASSGILDTQYF
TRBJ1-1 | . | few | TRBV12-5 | TGTGCTAGTGGTTTGGGGGGGGGCCTCACTGAAGCTTTCTTT | CASGLGGGLTEAFF
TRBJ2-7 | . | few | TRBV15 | TGTGCCACCAGCAGAGTCCGGGGTCCCTACGAGCAGTACTTC | CATSRVRGPYEQYF
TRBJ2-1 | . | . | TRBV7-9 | TGTGCCAGCAGCTCGGCGGGACAGATCTACAATGAGCAGTTCTTC | CASSSAGQIYNEQFF
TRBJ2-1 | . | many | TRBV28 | TGTGCCAGCAGTTCTGGCCTGGAGAGCTCCTACAATGAGCAGTTCTTC | CASSSGLESSYNEQFF
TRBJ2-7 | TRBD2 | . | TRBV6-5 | TGTGCCAGCAGTTACTCGCGTTCTGGCGGGAGCGGCTACGAGCAGTACTTC | CASSYSRSGGSGYEQYF
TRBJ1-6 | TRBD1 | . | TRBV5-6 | TGTGCCAGCAGCTTCGGGACAGGGAAGGATTCACCCCTCCACTTT | CASSFGTGKDSPLHF
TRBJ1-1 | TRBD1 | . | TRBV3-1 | TGTGCCAGCACCCGGGACAGGGGATCTTGGACTGAAGCTTTCTTT | CASTRDRGSWTEAFF
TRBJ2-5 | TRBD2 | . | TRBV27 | TGTGCCAGCAGTTCGCGGGGGGAGACCCAGTACTTC | CASSSRGETQYF
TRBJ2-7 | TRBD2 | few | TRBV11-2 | TGTGCCAGCAGTTCCTCTAGCGGGGGGTTCTACGAGCAGTACTTC | CASSSSSGGFYEQYF
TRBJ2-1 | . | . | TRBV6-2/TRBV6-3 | TGTGCCAGCAGTTCGTTTGTGGGTGGGCAGTTCTTC | CASSSFVGGQFF
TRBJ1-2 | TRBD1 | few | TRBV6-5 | TGTGCCAGCAGCGGCGACAGGGGGAGTTCCTATGGCTACACCTTC | CASSGDRGSSYGYTF
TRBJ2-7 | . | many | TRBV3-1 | TGTGCCAGCAGCCCCGGACAAGGCTCCTACGAGCAGTACTTC | CASSPGQGSYEQYF
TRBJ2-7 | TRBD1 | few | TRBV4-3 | TGCGCCAGCAGACCCAACAGGGGTCATCTCGAGCAGTACTTC | CASRPNRGHLEQYF
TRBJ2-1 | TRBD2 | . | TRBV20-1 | TGCAGTGCAAGAGGTTCAGAGGGAGGGCTCTACAATGAGCAGTTCTTC | CSARGSEGGLYNEQFF
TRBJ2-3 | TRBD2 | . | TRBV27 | TGTGCCAGCAGTTTCCTGGGACTAGCGGTCACAGATACGCAGTATTTT | CASSFLGLAVTDTQYF
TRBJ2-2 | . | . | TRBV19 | TGTGCCAGTAGTAATACGAGGAGTTTCTTTTCGGAGGAGCTGTTTTTT | CASSNTRSFFSEELFF
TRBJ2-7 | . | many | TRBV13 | TGTGCCAGCAGCTTAGGGGGGACGCCCTACGAGCAGTACTTC | CASSLGGTPYEQYF
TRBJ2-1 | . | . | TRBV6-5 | TGTGCCAGCAGCCTTTCGACGCCCACCGAGTACAATGAGCAGTTCTTC | CASSLSTPTEYNEQFF
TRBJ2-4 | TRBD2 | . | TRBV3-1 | TGTGCCAGCAGCCTAGAGGCGGGGGACATTCAGTACTTC | CASSLEAGDIQYF
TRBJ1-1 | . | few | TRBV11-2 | TGTGCCAGCAGCTTGTGGGGACGGACGAACACTGAAGCTTTCTTT | CASSLWGRTNTEAFF
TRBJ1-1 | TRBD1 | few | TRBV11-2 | TGTGCCAGCAGCGAAGGACCGGGACAGTACATAAACCCTGAAGCTTTCTTT | CASSEGPGQYINPEAFF
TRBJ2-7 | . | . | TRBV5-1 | TGCGCCAGCAGCTTAGACTGGGAGCAGTACTTC | CASSLDWEQYF
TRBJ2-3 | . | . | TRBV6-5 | TGTGCCAGCAGTGCCGGTCCAAATACGCAGTATTTT | CASSAGPNTQYF
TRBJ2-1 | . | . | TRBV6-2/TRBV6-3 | TGTGCCAGCAGCCTCCGGGATCCCTCCTACAATGAGCAGTTCTTC | CASSLRDPSYNEQFF
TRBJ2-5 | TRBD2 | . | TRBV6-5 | TGTGCCAGCAGTTACGCAGCGGGAGGGCCGGAGACCCAGTACTTC | CASSYAAGGPETQYF
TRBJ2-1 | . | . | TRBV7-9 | TGTGCCAGCAGCGCCGAGACAGTGGGTAATGAGCAGTTCTTC | CASSAETVGNEQFF
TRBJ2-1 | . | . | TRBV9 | TGTGCCAGCAGCGTAGCAATCCTGGACTACCCGGGATCCAACAATGAGCAGTTCTTC | CASSVAILDYPGSNNEQFF
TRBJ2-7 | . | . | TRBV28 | TGTGCCAGCAGTTTGGTCGGAGGACGCTACGAGCAGTACTTC | CASSLVGGRYEQYF
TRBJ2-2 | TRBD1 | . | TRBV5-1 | TGCGCCAGCAGCTTGGTCCAGGGGGCCGGGGAGCTGTTTTTT | CASSLVQGAGELFF
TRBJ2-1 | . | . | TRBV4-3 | TGCGCCAGCAGCCAAGCTGCGCTGAAGAATGAGCAGTTCTTC | CASSQAALKNEQFF
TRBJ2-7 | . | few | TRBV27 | TGTGCCAGCAGCTGGAGAACCTACGAGCAGTACTTC | CASSWRTYEQYF
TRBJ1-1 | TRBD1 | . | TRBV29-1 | TGCAGCGTTCAAAAGGGGGCGACTGAAGCTTTCTTT | CSVQKGATEAFF
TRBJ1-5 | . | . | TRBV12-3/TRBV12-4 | TGTGCCAGCAGTTTAGAGGGGACCTATAGCAATCAGCCCCAGCATTTT | CASSLEGTYSNQPQHF
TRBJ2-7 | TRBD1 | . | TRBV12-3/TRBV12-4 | TGTGCCAGCACCATGACAGGGAGCTCCTACGAGCAGTACTTC | CASTMTGSSYEQYF
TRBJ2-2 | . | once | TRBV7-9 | TGTGCCAGCAGTCGGAGGGGGGGCGTAAACACCGGGGAGCTGTTTTTT | CASSRRGGVNTGELFF